This entry lists 15 T cell receptor beta chains sequenced from one sample in a study of blood T cell repertoires in COVID-19. The assay was immunoSEQ multiplex PCR, and TCRdb's table has in-frame clones only and misses some. The sample has some 150,000 clones, 80% to 85% seen once; the top ten hold approximately 15%. The sample consisted of peripheral blood. The receptor source for this set is a woman between 70 and 85 years old with COVID-19, enrolled during active disease.

J is TRBJ1-5 and V is TRBV28, with 9 bases identical to TRBD1. CDR1 and CDR2 from the germline V gene are MDHEN and SYDVKM. The CDR3 has 15 residues. V lost 10 bases to trimming and J lost 6 bases; unmatched junction nucleotides: 13. CDR3 region: CATLRGTGTGQPQHF. The CDR3 DNA reads as TGTGCCACCCTCCGCGGGACAGGGACCGGTCAGCCCCAGCATTTT.

The chain carries TRBV10-1 and TRBJ2-1, with 7 bases lining up with TRBD2. Looked up from germline, CDR1 is WNHNN and CDR2 is SYGVQD (reference sequence). Trimming at V came to 6 bases and at J to 7 bases, leaving 6 bases not matched to a gene. The CDR3 runs to 13 residues. CDR3 in amino acids: CASSGGSGNEQFF. DNA of the CDR3: TGCGCCAGCAGCGGGGGGTCGGGGAATGAGCAGTTCTTC.

The chain joins TRBV2 to TRBJ2-7; 7 bases align to TRBD1. Germline CDR1 and CDR2: SNHLY and FYNNEI. The V segment lost 6 bases and the J segment 2 bases; nucleotides outside the gene matches: 7. The CDR3 contains 14 residues. The CDR3 loop is CASSPGTVTYEQYV. The DNA for the CDR3 is TGTGCCAGCAGCCCCGGGACAGTGACCTACGAGCAGTACGTC.

The table lists this clone with many counts. This chain links TRBV11-3 with TRBJ2-1, with TRBD2 matching over 12 bases. This CDR3 is 14 amino acids long. The V and J ends lost 6 bases and 10 bases, in that order; junction bases with no gene match: 7. Germline V CDR1 and CDR2: SGHNT, YENEEA. The CDR3 protein is CASRKPGTSGEQFF. The CDR3 region has the DNA TGTGCCAGCAGGAAACCCGGGACTAGCGGGGAGCAGTTCTTC.

The gene calls are TRBV3-1 (or the pseudogene TRBV3-2) and TRBJ1-3; maybe TRBD1 (6 bases). The CDR3 extends over 12 amino acids. Germline CDR1 and CDR2: LGHDT and YNNKEL (reference sequence). Trimming shortened V by 0 bases and J by 9 bases, and 6 bases separated the two germline ends. CDR3 nucleotides: TGTGCCAGCAGCCAAGAAGGGGGCACCATATATTTT. Encoded protein: CASSQEGGTIYF.

V and J are TRBV6-1 and TRBJ1-1; D remains ambiguous. CDR1 is MNHNS and CDR2 is SASEGT in the germline V gene. The CDR3 sequence is 15 residues long. Trimming took off 1 base at V and 4 bases at J, with 13 bases between the two ends. The CDR3 is CASSEDLGLGTEAFF. The DNA of the CDR3 is TGTGCCAGCAGTGAAGATCTGGGCTTGGGCACTGAAGCTTTCTTT.

The J gene is TRBJ1-5, the V gene TRBV15, with 10 bases fitting TRBD1. CDR3 length: 16 amino acids. Germline lookup yields CDR1 LNHNV and CDR2 YYDKDF (reference sequence). The V and J ends lost 0 bases and 9 bases, in that order; junction bases with no gene match: 8. DNA for the CDR3: TGTGCCACCAGCAGAGAAGAGGGGACAGGGGTTTCGCCCCAGCATTTT. Protein: CATSREEGTGVSPQHF.

J is TRBJ2-3 and V is TRBV6-4; TRBD2 matches 9 bases. V trimming: 0 bases; J trimming: 9 bases; junction bases outside the gene matches: 4. The CDR3 spans 14 residues. The germline V gene has CDR1 MRHNA and CDR2 SNTAGT. In DNA, the CDR3 is TGTGCCAGCAGTGACTCTTCTCTAGCGGGAACGCAGTATTTT. It yields the protein CASSDSSLAGTQYF.

This sequence joins TRBV6-5 and TRBJ1-5; TRBD1 might be the D (5 bases). Trimming shortened V by 7 bases and J by 7 bases, and 11 bases separated the two germline ends. This CDR3 is 12 amino acids long. Germline loops: CDR1 MNHEY, CDR2 SVGAGI. In DNA, the CDR3 is TGTGCCAGCAAACAGGCTCAACAGCCCCAGCATTTT. This codes for CASKQAQQPQHF.

This rearrangement joins TRBV18 to TRBJ1-3; D is possibly TRBD1 (6 bases). Trimming stripped 1 base from V and 8 bases from J, with 12 bases between. Germline V lookup: CDR1 KGHSH, CDR2 LQKENI. The CDR3 runs to 14 residues. The CDR3 sequence is CASSPRGLPDTIYF. CDR3 DNA: TGTGCCAGCTCACCACGGGGGCTACCGGACACCATATATTTT.

The chain is built from TRBV6-5 and TRBJ1-2; no definite D call. CDR1 and CDR2 (germline): MNHEY, SVGAGI. V was cut by 11 bases and J by 1 base, with 11 bases left in between. The CDR3 is 12 residues long. This CDR3 reads CAVKEFNYGYTF. CDR3 DNA sequence: TGTGCCGTCAAGGAGTTTAACTATGGCTACACCTTC.

V gene TRBV3-1 (or the pseudogene TRBV3-2) combines with J gene TRBJ2-1, with a possible D match to TRBD2 (6 bases). The CDR3 sequence is 16 residues long. Germline CDR1 reads LGHDT; CDR2 reads YNNKEL (reference sequence). The V end was cut by 4 bases, the J end by 7 bases, with 20 bases between. CDR3 in DNA: TGTGCCAGCAGCCTCGGGAGAGGCGGGGTTGCTAATGAGCAGTTCTTC. This sequence encodes CASSLGRGGVANEQFF.

The rearrangement joins TRBV4-1 to TRBJ2-3, with 9 nucleotides matching TRBD1. V lost 0 bases, J lost 5 bases, and 9 bases stayed unmatched. The germline V gene encodes CDR1 MGHRA and CDR2 YSYEKL. CDR3 length: 17 amino acids. CDR3 sequence: CASSQDTGQGQVDTQYF. The CDR3 bases are TGCGCCAGCAGCCAAGATACCGGACAGGGGCAAGTAGATACGCAGTATTTT.

This clone appeared once. The chain carries TRBV2 and TRBJ2-5; 7 bases line up with TRBD2. Unmatched junction bases numbered 6, after V lost 1 base and J lost 1 base. Germline lookup yields CDR1 SNHLY and CDR2 FYNNEI. This CDR3 has 16 residues. The chain's CDR3 is CASSEGPSGFQETQYF. The CDR3 nucleotides are TGTGCCAGCAGTGAAGGGCCTAGCGGATTCCAAGAGACCCAGTACTTC.

This chain joins TRBV15 and TRBJ1-3; D is perhaps TRBD1 (6 bases). Trimming removed 3 bases from V and 0 bases from J, with 15 bases in between. Germline values: CDR1 LNHNV, CDR2 YYDKDF (reference sequence). CDR3 size: 17 residues. The CDR3 loop is CATSSRDRRNSGNTIYF. The CDR3 DNA reads as TGTGCCACCAGCAGCAGAGACAGGCGAAACTCTGGAAACACCATATATTTT.